This TCR beta chain was recorded in a study of T cell responses to AZD1222 COVID-19 vaccine. Here immunoSEQ multiplex PCR was the method, and the copy in TCRdb shows in-frame clones only, minus some. The profile shows more than 35,000 clones, roughly 78% of them singletons. Study observations and caveats: Just a handful of AZD1222 recipients were seropositive at baseline. Reportedly, nearly half of unique spike TCRs recognized epitopes outside B.1.351/B.1.1.7 mutations. Spike-specific TCR breadth and depth grew following two AZD1222 doses. Most donors were white British and more were female, and clonal diversity was possibly underestimated.

A note on this clone: Its antigen is not known.

The receptor was isolated from an adult who received the MenACWY meningococcal vaccine as a control. The sample in question was peripheral blood, obtained 28 days after the second dose of the MenACWY control vaccine.

The CDR3 here is CASSSSGGAYNEQFF. The CDR3 DNA reads as TGTGCCAGCAGCTCGAGCGGGGGTGCTTACAATGAGCAGTTCTTC. This chain links TRBV7-8 with TRBJ2-1; 8 bases are shared with TRBD2. Germline V gene lookup returns CDR1 SGHVS and CDR2 FQNEAQ. With V trimmed by 4 bases and J by 4 bases, 6 bases remained unmatched. The CDR3 has 15 amino acids.